The 16 T cell receptor beta chains presented below share a single source sample, sequenced in a study of blood T cells in healthy people across ages (dated by TCRdb to about 2015). Library preparation was by 5' RACE. The sequencing machine was an Illumina HiSeq 2500. A second roughly 7 to 12 cycle PCR used a sample-barcoded 5' primer and a J-beta primer mix. The public sequencing data were trimmed at Q25 with fastp and processed into clonotypes with MiXCR by TCRdb, which kept only in-frame beta chains. Merged by CDR3 protein, the rows form single entries marked with the most common genes and DNA. The table for this sample lists 2 million or so distinct CDR3 sequences; roughly 50% of them were counted only once. The ten largest clones capture 2.1% of the sample. Sequenced sample: blood. The receptor source for this set is a woman aged 40 to 50 in good health.

The chain recombines TRBV7-2 with TRBJ1-1; tentatively, D is TRBD1 (6 bases). The CDR3 runs 15 residues. The V end lost 1 base, the J end lost 4 bases, and 13 bases lay between the germline ends. Germline V gene sequence: CDR1 SGHTA, CDR2 FQGNSA. The CDR3 sequence: CASSLGTGFSTEAFF. CDR3 DNA: TGTGCCAGCAGCTTAGGAACAGGGTTCAGCACTGAAGCTTTCTTT.

Ten or more counts support this clonotype. The rearrangement uses TRBV5-1 and TRBJ2-1; 11 bases are a match to TRBD2. Germline V gene data show CDR1 as SGHRS and CDR2 as YFSETQ. With 6 bases clipped from V and 7 bases from J, the junction kept 0 bases outside the gene matches. The CDR3 is 12 amino acids. CDR3 bases: TGCGCCAGCACTAGCGGGGGGAATGAGCAGTTCTTC. It is translated as CASTSGGNEQFF.

The V call is TRBV6-1, the J call TRBJ2-1; TRBD1 matches 7 bases. The V gene end was trimmed by 2 bases and the J gene end by 2 bases; junction bases not matched to a gene: 6. The CDR3 contains 16 residues. In germline, CDR1 is MNHNS, CDR2 SASEGT. The CDR3 DNA reads as TGTGCCAGCAGTGAATATTGGCAGGGGGCCTACAATGAGCAGTTCTTC. Translation gives CASSEYWQGAYNEQFF.

The chain joins TRBV18 to TRBJ1-1; tentative D call: TRBD1 (5 bases). CDR1 and CDR2 from the germline V gene are KGHSH and LQKENI. This CDR3 is 15 amino acids long. Trimming shortened V by 3 bases and J by 2 bases, and 13 bases separated the two germline ends. CDR3 region: CASSPAWGGNTEAFF. The CDR3 region has the DNA TGTGCCAGCTCACCCGCCTGGGGGGGAAACACTGAAGCTTTCTTT. The full variable domain, completed using reference TRBV18 and TRBJ1-1, is NAGVMQNPRHLVRRRGQEARLRCSPMKGHSHVYWYRQLPEEGLKFMVYLQKENIIDESGMPKERFSAEFPKEGPSILRIQQVVRGDSAAYFCASSPAWGGNTEAFFGQGTRLTVV.

The chain joins TRBV5-4 to TRBJ2-3; 9 bases are shared with TRBD1. The CDR3 has 19 amino acids. Germline CDR1 is SGHNT and CDR2 is YYREEE (reference sequence). Trimming took 0 bases from V and 2 from J; bases not matched to a gene: 13. CDR3 nucleotides: TGTGCCAGCAGCTTGGTTATCGCAGTTGGGACAGGGTTCACAGATACGCAGTATTTT. Protein: CASSLVIAVGTGFTDTQYF.

V and J are TRBV19 and TRBJ2-2; 13 bases are shared with TRBD2. Looked up from germline, CDR1 is LNHDA and CDR2 is SQIVND (reference sequence). V lost 6 bases and J lost 6; bases outside the gene matches: 7. The CDR3 is 16 residues long. CDR3 residues: CASSLRTSGGPGELFF. The DNA for the CDR3 is TGTGCCAGTAGCCTCCGGACTAGCGGGGGACCCGGGGAGCTGTTTTTT.

This clonotype occurred a few times. The chain couples TRBV7-8 to TRBJ1-5; a possible D gene is TRBD1 (6 bases). Trimming took 7 bases from V and 2 from J, leaving 9 bases between them. Germline assignment: CDR1 SGHVS and CDR2 FQNEAQ. The length of the CDR3 is 13 residues. As DNA, the CDR3 is TGTGCCAGCACCGCAGGGGGCAATCAGCCCCAGCATTTT. It is translated as CASTAGGNQPQHF.

This clonotype appeared a few times. J is TRBJ2-1 and V is TRBV6-2 or TRBV6-3; 7 bases fit TRBD2. J lost 9 bases, V lost 10 bases, and 15 bases had no gene match. This CDR3 is 14 amino acids long. Germline V CDR1 and CDR2: MNHEY, SVGEGT. CDR3 in amino acids: CATAGGGSLAEQFF. The CDR3 DNA reads TGTGCCACTGCTGGGGGGGGGTCGCTCGCTGAGCAGTTCTTC.

The chain recombines TRBV2 with TRBJ2-6; the D gene is possibly TRBD1 (6 bases). V lost 1 base to trimming and J lost 0 bases, with 13 bases between them. CDR1 is SNHLY and CDR2 is FYNNEI in the germline V gene. The CDR3 loop spans 18 amino acids. CDR3 bases: TGTGCCAGCAGTGAAGGGCCAGGGGCCAGCTCTGGGGCCAACGTCCTGACTTTC. It codes for CASSEGPGASSGANVLTF. Full variable domain (rest looked up from reference TRBV2 and TRBJ2-6): EPEVTQTPSHQVTQMGQEVILRCVPISNHLYFYWYRQILGQKVEFLVSFYNNEISEKSEIFDDQFSVERPDGSNFTLKIRSTKLEDSAMYFCASSEGPGASSGANVLTFGAGSRLTVL.

The chain combines TRBV10-1 with TRBJ2-5; D could derive from TRBD1 or TRBD2 (6 bases each). This CDR3 comprises 16 residues. The germline CDR1 and CDR2 sequences are WNHNN and SYGVQD (reference sequence). Trimming took 8 bases from V and 2 from J, leaving 21 bases between them. The CDR3 is CASPEGDWRIQETQYF. CDR3 bases: TGCGCCAGCCCGGAGGGGGACTGGCGGATTCAAGAGACCCAGTACTTC.

The chain links TRBV12-3 or TRBV12-4 to TRBJ2-1; D is uncertain. The CDR3 totals 15 residues. The V and J ends lost 6 bases and 5 bases respectively, with 17 bases between them. The CDR3 reads CASSHMRDTNNEQFF. In nucleotides, the CDR3 is TGTGCCAGCAGCCATATGCGTGACACTAACAATGAGCAGTTCTTC.

This clonotype was observed a few times. This chain connects TRBV7-2 to TRBJ2-7; possible D gene TRBD1, 5 bases. Germline lookup yields CDR1 SGHTA and CDR2 FQGNSA. The CDR3 is made up of 18 amino acids. Trimming removed 1 base from V and 3 bases from J, with 22 bases in between. The CDR3 DNA reads as TGTGCCAGCAGCTTAGTCGGGTTTTCGACAGATACTTACTACGAGCAGTACTTC. This sequence encodes CASSLVGFSTDTYYEQYF.

CDR3 loop: CSAIGQGSSYEQYF. The CDR3 bases are TGCAGTGCGATTGGACAGGGGAGCTCCTACGAGCAGTACTTC. The chain joins TRBV20-1 to TRBJ2-7, with 9 bases fitting TRBD1. In germline, CDR1 is DFQATT, CDR2 SNEGSKA (reference sequence). Germline trimming cut 6 bases from V and 0 bases from J; bases unmatched to any gene: 6. The CDR3 extends over 14 amino acids.

V and J are TRBV20-1 and TRBJ2-3; 7 nucleotides agree with TRBD2. J gave up 0 bases and V 3 bases, and 3 bases lay outside the gene matches. This CDR3 region has 14 residues. Germline V lookup: CDR1 DFQATT, CDR2 SNEGSKA (reference sequence). The CDR3 region has the DNA TGCAGTGCTAGGGTACTAGCGAGCACAGATACGCAGTATTTT. It specifies CSARVLASTDTQYF.

The gene calls are TRBV5-6 and TRBJ1-1; 8 bases align to TRBD1. J was trimmed by 4 bases and V by 5 bases; bases with no gene match: 7. Germline CDR1 and CDR2: SGHDT and YYEEEE. CDR3 length equals 14 residues. DNA for the CDR3: TGTGCCAGCAGGACCTTCACAGGGGGCACTGAAGCTTTCTTT. It codes for CASRTFTGGTEAFF.

The rearrangement joins TRBV6-5 to TRBJ1-2; D unresolved. The V and J ends lost 2 bases and 11 bases respectively, with 9 bases between them. The CDR3 loop spans 11 amino acids. Germline CDR1 and CDR2: MNHEY and SVGAGI. CDR3 DNA sequence: TGTGCCAGCAGTTACGGGCAGTTGTACACCTTC. Its translation: CASSYGQLYTF.